These 27 T cell receptor beta chains were all obtained from the same sample, sequenced in a study of cytomegalovirus exposure and HLA in healthy donors (dated by TCRdb to 2016 to 2017). Library preparation employed the immunoSEQ multiplex PCR assay. The multiplex PCR relied on a mix of 60 forward primers for TCR Vbeta segments and 13 reverse primers for TCR Jbeta segments. TCRdb took this table from immuneACCESS and kept in-frame rearrangements with V and J called. Such tables lack part of the clones; where checked against another copy, unresolved V genes explain under half of the gap, and the rest is unexplained. Present in this sample are some 130,000 clones, about 80% of which were seen just once. The ten top clones hold roughly 1.2% of the sample. Input material: PBMCs. The receptor set was obtained from a girl aged 2-10 years in good health and CMV-seronegative.

The chain links TRBV2 to TRBJ1-5; D may be TRBD1 (5 bases). Germline assignment: CDR1 SNHLY and CDR2 FYNNEI. The CDR3 has 15 residues. V dropped 6 bases and J dropped 7 bases, with 19 bases sitting between them. The CDR3 DNA is TGTGCCAGCAGCGAGAATTCAGGGAGGGCCCAGCCCCAGCATTTT. This translates into CASSENSGRAQPQHF.

This clone has only a few counts. The rearrangement joins TRBV6-5 to TRBJ1-2, with TRBD1 matching 10 bases. Trimming removed 2 bases from V and 7 bases from J; junction bases left unmatched: 4. CDR1 and CDR2 (germline): MNHEY, SVGAGI. The length of the CDR3 is 14 residues. CDR3 residues: CASSYGTGDFGYTF. In DNA form, the CDR3 reads TGTGCCAGCAGTTACGGGACAGGGGATTTTGGCTACACCTTC.

This clone was counted a few times. This chain joins TRBV5-6 and TRBJ1-1; D may be TRBD1 (5 bases). Germline values: CDR1 SGHDT, CDR2 YYEEEE. The CDR3 contains 15 residues. Trimming took off 2 bases at V and 1 base at J, with 12 bases between the two ends. CDR3 coding DNA: TGTGCCAGCAGCTTTTTCAGGGCGGAGAACACTGAAGCTTTCTTT. Its translation is CASSFFRAENTEAFF.

This clone has just one count. The chain recombines TRBV27 with TRBJ2-1; D ambiguous. Germline CDR1 MNHEY, CDR2 SMNVEV (reference sequence). The CDR3 runs to 12 residues. V lost 4 bases and J lost 5, with 6 bases in between. CDR3 DNA: TGTGCCAGCAGTTCATGGCACAATGAGCAGTTCTTC. This gives the protein CASSSWHNEQFF.

This clone was counted between two and nine times. The genes are TRBV7-2 and TRBJ2-1; 9 bases map to TRBD2. Looked up from germline, CDR1 is SGHTA and CDR2 is FQGNSA. The CDR3 loop spans 15 amino acids. The V gene end was trimmed by 8 bases and the J gene end by 4 bases; junction bases not matched to a gene: 9. The CDR3 nucleotides are TGTGCCAGCTCCATTAGCGGGAGAGGGTACAATGAGCAGTTCTTC. Residues: CASSISGRGYNEQFF.

The chain links TRBV6-5 to TRBJ1-2; tentative D call: TRBD1 (5 bases). In germline, CDR1 is MNHEY, CDR2 SVGAGI. The CDR3 loop spans 14 amino acids. V dropped 0 bases and J dropped 5 bases, with 10 bases sitting between them. CDR3 protein: CASSYSTAGYGYTF. Written as DNA, the CDR3 is TGTGCCAGCAGTTACTCGACTGCAGGGTATGGCTACACCTTC.

The chain combines TRBV18 with TRBJ1-2, with D perhaps TRBD1 (6 bases). V lost 3 bases and J lost 0, with 11 bases in between. Germline V gene sequence: CDR1 KGHSH, CDR2 LQKENI. The length of the CDR3 is 15 residues. In nucleotides, the CDR3 is TGTGCCAGCTCACCCCAAGGACAGTCTAACTATGGCTACACCTTC. Residues: CASSPQGQSNYGYTF.

This clone was detected a few times. The chain recombines TRBV30 with TRBJ1-2; D is unresolved. Germline CDR1 and CDR2: GTSNPN and SVGIG (reference sequence). This CDR3 is built from 14 residues. CDR3 sequence (DNA): TGTGTCCATGGAGGGCGATATGTGGGCTATGGCTACACCTTC. Translation gives CVHGGRYVGYGYTF.

The chain recombines TRBV27 with TRBJ2-7, with 11 bases matching TRBD2. With 5 bases clipped from V and 6 bases from J, the junction kept 9 bases outside the gene matches. The germline V gene has CDR1 MNHEY and CDR2 SMNVEV (reference sequence). The CDR3 has 15 amino acids. The chain's CDR3 is CASSPIAGGPVEQYF. CDR3 DNA: TGTGCCAGCAGTCCCATAGCGGGAGGGCCTGTCGAGCAGTACTTC.

The chain joins TRBV18 to TRBJ1-1; D is unresolved. Trimming pared 3 bases from V and 0 bases from J, leaving 11 bases between. Germline V gene lookup returns CDR1 KGHSH and CDR2 LQKENI. This CDR3 spans 15 amino acids. CDR3 nucleotides: TGTGCCAGCTCACCTTCCGCCACTATGAACACTGAAGCTTTCTTT. Its protein product is CASSPSATMNTEAFF.

The chain recombines TRBV28 with TRBJ1-2; D is possibly TRBD1 (5 bases). Trimming cost V 6 bases and J 4 bases, with 18 bases left between them. In germline, CDR1 is MDHEN, CDR2 SYDVKM. The CDR3 has 15 residues. CDR3 loop: CASSLTTGGVYGYTF. CDR3 in DNA: TGTGCCAGCAGCCTTACTACGGGAGGGGTCTATGGCTACACCTTC.

V and J are TRBV27 and TRBJ1-3; D is perhaps TRBD1 (6 bases). Looked up from germline, CDR1 is MNHEY and CDR2 is SMNVEV (reference sequence). CDR3 size: 16 residues. V was clipped by 3 bases and J by 4 bases, with 16 bases between them. The chain's CDR3 is CASSFTRGIIGNTIYF. The CDR3 DNA reads TGTGCCAGCAGTTTTACCAGGGGAATAATCGGAAACACCATATATTTT.

DNA for the CDR3: TGTGCCAGCCGAAACAGGGGTAGTCAGCCCCAGCATTTT. Residues: CASRNRGSQPQHF. The chain uses TRBV27 and TRBJ1-5, with 7 positions matching TRBD1. The junction had 7 bases not matched to a gene; V was cut back by 8 bases and J by 6 bases. The CDR3 extends over 13 amino acids. The germline V gene has CDR1 MNHEY and CDR2 SMNVEV (reference sequence).

This clone occurred a few times. The chain couples TRBV27 to TRBJ2-1; tentative D call: TRBD2 (6 bases). V was pared by 2 bases and J by 10 bases, with 18 bases between. Germline V CDR1 and CDR2: MNHEY, SMNVEV (reference sequence). The CDR3 length is 15 residues. The CDR3 sequence: CASSLGGNPLGEQFF. The CDR3 DNA is TGTGCCAGCAGTTTAGGCGGGAATCCTCTTGGGGAGCAGTTCTTC.

J is TRBJ1-1 and V is TRBV18, with D hard to call. Germline CDR1 KGHSH, CDR2 LQKENI. V was trimmed by 4 bases and J by 3 bases, leaving 15 bases between them. The CDR3 runs 15 residues. The CDR3 loop reads CASSQGILGDTEAFF. CDR3 in DNA: TGTGCCAGCTCACAGGGAATCCTCGGGGACACTGAAGCTTTCTTT.

The chain links TRBV28 to TRBJ1-5; D is perhaps TRBD1 (5 bases). V was cut by 4 bases and J by 7 bases, with 14 bases left in between. This CDR3 is built from 14 residues. CDR1 and CDR2 (germline): MDHEN, SYDVKM. In nucleotides, the CDR3 is TGTGCCAGCAGTTCCTTGACAGTAGGGCAGCCCCAGCATTTT. The encoded protein is CASSSLTVGQPQHF.

This chain links TRBV9 with TRBJ2-3; tentative D call: TRBD2 (5 bases). CDR3 length: 17 amino acids. Germline CDR1 is SGDLS and CDR2 is YYNGEE. Trimming left V 0 bases short and J 1 base short, with 15 bases between. This CDR3 is CASSVALRWRGTDTQYF. Here the CDR3 DNA reads TGTGCCAGCAGCGTAGCTCTGCGTTGGCGGGGCACAGATACGCAGTATTTT. Based on the CDR3 plus reference TRBV9 and TRBJ2-3, the full variable domain is DSGVTQTPKHLITATGQRVTLRCSPRSGDLSVYWYQQSLDQGLQFLIQYYNGEERAKGNILERFSAQQFPDLHSELNLSSLELGDSALYFCASSVALRWRGTDTQYFGPGTRLTVL.

This clone was detected a few times. The V gene is TRBV5-1, the J gene TRBJ2-7; TRBD1 is a possible D gene (6 bases). CDR3 length: 15 residues. Germline loops: CDR1 SGHRS, CDR2 YFSETQ. The V and J ends lost 0 bases and 3 bases respectively, with 13 bases between them. Here the CDR3 reads CASSLAGTPSYEQYF. In DNA, the CDR3 is TGCGCCAGCAGCTTGGCTGGGACACCGAGCTACGAGCAGTACTTC. The full variable domain, with the rest looked up from reference TRBV5-1 and TRBJ2-7, is KAGVTQTPRYLIKTRGQQVTLSCSPISGHRSVSWYQQTPGQGLQFLFEYFSETQRNKGNFPGRFSGRQFSNSRSEMNVSTLELGDSALYLCASSLAGTPSYEQYFGPGTRLTVT.

V is TRBV19 and J is TRBJ1-5; weak D call: TRBD1 (5 bases). V was clipped by 6 bases and J by 5 bases, with 14 bases between them. There are 14 residues in the CDR3. Germline V gives CDR1 LNHDA, CDR2 SQIVND (reference sequence). CDR3 sequence: CASSPGLLHQPQHF. In DNA, the CDR3 is TGTGCCAGTAGCCCGGGACTCTTACATCAGCCCCAGCATTTT.

V is TRBV7-9 and J is TRBJ1-1, with a possible D match to TRBD1 (5 bases). The V and J ends lost 0 bases and 5 bases respectively, with 13 bases between them. Germline loops: CDR1 SEHNR, CDR2 FQNEAQ (reference sequence). The CDR3 runs to 15 residues. The CDR3 region has the DNA TGTGCCAGCAGCTTAGCGGGGCCTGGGAGGACTGAAGCTTTCTTT. Its translation is CASSLAGPGRTEAFF.

J is TRBJ2-5 and V is TRBV6-5, with 8 bases aligning to TRBD1. V lost 6 bases, J lost 2 bases, and 5 bases stayed unmatched. Germline CDR1 reads MNHEY; CDR2 reads SVGAGI. The CDR3 totals 14 residues. CDR3 DNA sequence: TGTGCCAGCAGGATGGACAGGGTGCAAGAGACCCAGTACTTC. It yields the protein CASRMDRVQETQYF.

The chain joins TRBV9 to TRBJ2-3; 9 bases align to TRBD2. In germline, CDR1 is SGDLS, CDR2 YYNGEE. This CDR3 contains 16 residues. V was pared by 1 base and J by 1 base, with 4 bases of the junction left unmatched. This CDR3 is CASSVFAGGGTDTQYF. The CDR3 nucleotides are TGTGCCAGCAGCGTATTTGCGGGAGGGGGCACAGATACGCAGTATTTT.

The chain couples TRBV30 to TRBJ2-2; D might be TRBD1 (5 bases). The CDR3 consists of 13 residues. CDR1 is GTSNPN, CDR2 SVGIG, per germline (reference sequence). Trimming removed 4 bases from V and 1 base from J, with 7 bases in between. CDR3 residues: CAWKTVNTGELFF. CDR3 DNA sequence: TGTGCCTGGAAGACAGTGAACACCGGGGAGCTGTTTTTT.

The rearrangement joins TRBV6-1 to TRBJ2-1; TRBD2 might be the D (6 bases). Trimming removed 0 bases at V and 2 bases at J, with 14 bases between. CDR3 length equals 17 residues. CDR1 and CDR2 (germline): MNHNS, SASEGT. The CDR3 loop is CASSEAPDYSTYNEQFF. CDR3 coding DNA: TGTGCCAGCAGTGAAGCGCCGGACTATTCCACCTACAATGAGCAGTTCTTC.

The chain is built from TRBV10-3 and TRBJ2-7, with TRBD2 matching 8 bases. The germline CDR1 and CDR2 sequences are ENHRY and SYGVKD. This CDR3 is built from 16 residues. Unmatched junction bases numbered 8, after V lost 0 bases and J lost 4 bases. The CDR3 bases are TGTGCCATCAGTGAGTCTGAGGGACTAGGGGGTTACGAGCAGTACTTC. This codes for CAISESEGLGGYEQYF.

V gene TRBV6-5 combines with J gene TRBJ2-5, with TRBD2 as a possible D gene (5 bases). V was shortened by 4 bases and J by 0 bases, with 6 bases between the two germline ends. CDR1 MNHEY and CDR2 SVGAGI come from the germline V gene. The CDR3 covers 13 residues. CDR3: CASSSGYQETQYF. The CDR3 DNA sequence: TGTGCCAGCAGTTCGGGGTACCAAGAGACCCAGTACTTC.

V is TRBV7-2 and J is TRBJ2-5; TRBD2 matches at 10 bases. This CDR3 region has 18 residues. Germline CDR1 is SGHTA and CDR2 is FQGNSA. V shed 2 bases and J 3 bases; nucleotides not matched to a gene: 12. The CDR3 here is CASSLLAAGGPIEETQYF. DNA for the CDR3: TGTGCCAGCAGCTTATTGGCAGCGGGGGGGCCAATAGAAGAGACCCAGTACTTC.